A single sample is the source of the 26 T cell receptor beta chains below, sequenced in a study of control samples from healthy donors and cancer patients (dated by TCRdb to the early 2020s). Receptor amplification or capture employed the immunoSEQ multiplex PCR assay. TCRdb stores this immuneACCESS table with in-frame sequences only. Part of the clones is absent; in the studies checked, under half of the shortfall reflects unresolved V genes, and no reason is known for the rest. A total of 170,000 or so clones appear in this sample, approximately 94% of them only once. The ten largest clones represent approximately 8% of the sample. The specimen was blood. The receptors come from a woman aged 40 to 49 in good health.

The V and J genes are TRBV3-1 (or the pseudogene TRBV3-2) and TRBJ1-4; D is uncertain. The CDR3 totals 15 residues. The germline V gene has CDR1 LGHDT and CDR2 YNNKEL (reference sequence). V was shortened by 8 bases and J by 3 bases, with 16 bases between the two germline ends. CDR3 sequence reads: CASGLVPHANEKLFF. CDR3 sequence (DNA): TGTGCCAGCGGCTTAGTCCCCCATGCTAATGAAAAACTGTTTTTT.

This clone has a single count. The CDR3 spells CASSLLGRGREKLFF. CDR3 nucleotide sequence: TGTGCCAGCAGCTTGTTGGGCAGGGGGCGAGAAAAACTGTTTTTT. The chain couples TRBV7-6 to TRBJ1-4; 8 positions match TRBD1. V dropped 3 bases and J dropped 8; count of bases not matched to a gene: 8. The CDR3 length is 15 residues. The germline gives CDR1 SGHVS, CDR2 FNYEAQ.

The table lists this clone with a few counts. The DNA of the CDR3 is TGTGCCAGTACTAATGGACTAGCGGGCACAGATACGCAGTATTTT. Residues: CASTNGLAGTDTQYF. The rearrangement joins TRBV19 to TRBJ2-3; 10 positions agree with TRBD2. Germline V gene sequence: CDR1 LNHDA, CDR2 SQIVND (reference sequence). The V segment lost 7 bases and the J segment 1 base; nucleotides outside the gene matches: 5. The CDR3 covers 15 residues.

The chain carries TRBV18 and TRBJ2-4; the D is unclear. CDR1 and CDR2 from the germline V gene are KGHSH and LQKENI. V was trimmed by 3 bases and J by 6 bases, leaving 6 bases between them. CDR3 size: 12 residues. Written as DNA, the CDR3 is TGTGCCAGCTCACCGGGTGGAAACATTCAGTACTTC. Protein: CASSPGGNIQYF.

This sequence joins TRBV6-5 and TRBJ1-1, with a tentative D call TRBD1 (6 bases). The CDR3 sequence is 15 residues long. CDR1 and CDR2 (germline): MNHEY, SVGAGI. V dropped 6 bases and J dropped 5 bases, with 19 bases sitting between them. The CDR3 loop reads CASRQEGGSRTEAFF. As DNA, the CDR3 is TGTGCCAGCAGGCAAGAAGGGGGATCAAGGACTGAAGCTTTCTTT.

This clone was seen once. The rearrangement links TRBV18 to TRBJ2-1; weak D call: TRBD2 (5 bases). Germline V gives CDR1 KGHSH, CDR2 LQKENI. Trimming stripped 3 bases from V and 2 bases from J, with 17 bases between. The CDR3 is 17 amino acids. The DNA of the CDR3 is TGTGCCAGCTCACCGAACTCGGGGAGCATCACCTACAATGAGCAGTTCTTC. Its protein product is CASSPNSGSITYNEQFF.

V gene TRBV4-2 combines with J gene TRBJ1-1, with D hard to call. Germline V CDR1 and CDR2: LGHNA, YNFKEQ. CDR3 length: 13 amino acids. Between the trimmed V and J ends, which lost 0 bases and 3 bases, there was a span of 5 bases. CDR3 nucleotide sequence: TGTGCCAGCAGCCAAGAAGGGTACACTGAAGCTTTCTTT. Protein sequence: CASSQEGYTEAFF.

This clone was seen once. The chain joins TRBV18 to TRBJ2-5; 11 bases are a match to TRBD1. CDR1 KGHSH and CDR2 LQKENI come from the germline V gene. V trimming: 5 bases; J trimming: 4 bases; junction bases outside the gene matches: 3. The CDR3 consists of 14 residues. The CDR3 reads CASSSGQGGETQYF. The CDR3 nucleotides are TGTGCCAGCTCATCGGGACAGGGGGGAGAGACCCAGTACTTC.

The gene calls are TRBV7-9 and TRBJ2-7, with D possibly being TRBD2 (5 bases). The CDR3 contains 12 residues. Deletions cut 5 bases from V and 3 bases from J, with 8 bases between. Germline V gives CDR1 SEHNR, CDR2 FQNEAQ (reference sequence). The CDR3 nucleotides read TGTGCCAGCAGCCCGCGGGTCTACGAGCAGTACTTC. Translating it yields CASSPRVYEQYF.

The chain uses TRBV7-9 and TRBJ2-7; TRBD2 matches 13 bases. CDR3 length equals 16 residues. Per the germline V gene, CDR1 is SEHNR and CDR2 is FQNEAQ (reference sequence). Trimming at V came to 1 base and at J to 2 bases, leaving 2 bases not matched to a gene. This CDR3 is CASSLGTSGGTYEQYF. The DNA of the CDR3 is TGTGCCAGCAGCTTAGGGACTAGCGGGGGTACCTACGAGCAGTACTTC.

The chain combines TRBV7-2 with TRBJ1-2; D unclear. From germline, CDR1 is SGHTA and CDR2 FQGNSA. This CDR3 has 12 amino acids. Between the trimmed V and J ends, which lost 5 bases and 5 bases, there was a span of 9 bases. CDR3: CASSQTQYGYTF. The CDR3, as DNA: TGTGCCAGCAGCCAAACACAGTATGGCTACACCTTC.

The gene calls are TRBV4-3 and TRBJ1-2; D is possibly TRBD1 (5 bases). V was shortened by 0 bases and J by 5 bases, with 10 bases between the two germline ends. Germline CDR1 is LGHNA and CDR2 is YSLEER. CDR3 size: 14 residues. The CDR3 here is CASSQDLGGYGYTF. The CDR3 DNA reads TGCGCCAGCAGCCAAGATCTTGGGGGTTATGGCTACACCTTC.

The CDR3 nucleotides are TGTGCCAGCAGCTTAGGTCTTCAGAGGGCTGAAGCTTTCTTT. Amino acids: CASSLGLQRAEAFF. This rearrangement joins TRBV7-6 to TRBJ1-1; D uncertain. The CDR3 is 14 amino acids. Deletions cut 1 base from V and 6 bases from J, with 12 bases between. The V gene's germline CDR1 is SGHVS and CDR2 FNYEAQ.

This clone was observed once. The chain has TRBV4-1 and TRBJ1-6; D call uncertain. With 5 bases removed from V and 4 bases from J, the gap between germline ends came to 12 bases. The CDR3 covers 15 residues. The germline gives CDR1 MGHRA, CDR2 YSYEKL. CDR3 in DNA: TGCGCCAGCAGCTACCGAACGGGGTATAATTCACCCCTCCACTTT. Translated, it gives CASSYRTGYNSPLHF.

The chain is built from TRBV7-9 and TRBJ1-1; 8 nucleotides match TRBD1. Germline V gene sequence: CDR1 SEHNR, CDR2 FQNEAQ (reference sequence). The CDR3 loop spans 15 amino acids. The J segment lost 0 bases and the V segment lost 3 bases, leaving 3 bases of the junction unmatched. The CDR3 here is CASSFRGRLNTEAFF. Here the CDR3 DNA reads TGTGCCAGCAGCTTCAGGGGGCGTTTGAACACTGAAGCTTTCTTT.

This rearrangement joins TRBV6-2 or TRBV6-3 to TRBJ1-1; no clear D gene. Germline-derived CDR1 and CDR2 are MNHEY and SVGEGT. V dropped 5 bases and J dropped 6 bases, with 13 bases sitting between them. CDR3 length: 13 amino acids. The CDR3 DNA reads TGTGCCAGCAGTCCGCAGGTTTCCTCTGAAGCTTTCTTT. Protein product: CASSPQVSSEAFF.

CDR3: CASSMVGGSGRPQHF. The CDR3 region has the DNA TGTGCCAGTAGTATGGTAGGCGGGAGCGGAAGGCCCCAGCATTTT. The rearrangement uses TRBV19 and TRBJ1-5; D gene unclear. The V gene lost 3 bases and the J gene lost 9 bases, with 18 bases spanning the gap. This CDR3 comprises 15 residues. CDR1 and CDR2 from the germline V gene are LNHDA and SQIVND (reference sequence). The whole variable domain, filled in from reference TRBV19 and TRBJ1-5, reads DGGITQSPKYLFRKEGQNVTLSCEQNLNHDAMYWYRQDPGQGLRLIYYSQIVNDFQKGDIAEGYSVSREKKESFPLTVTSAQKNPTAFYLCASSMVGGSGRPQHFGDGTRLSIL.

J is TRBJ1-1 and V is TRBV4-3, with a tentative D call TRBD1 (6 bases). CDR1 and CDR2 (germline): LGHNA, YSLEER. This CDR3 region has 14 residues. The V end lost 4 bases, the J end lost 4 bases, and 13 bases lay between the germline ends. The CDR3 coding sequence is TGCGCCAGCAGCCCCCGGGGGGGGCGCACTGAAGCTTTCTTT. This gives the protein CASSPRGGRTEAFF.

This chain connects TRBV18 to TRBJ1-4, with D unclear. The CDR3 totals 15 residues. Germline lookup yields CDR1 KGHSH and CDR2 LQKENI. The germline V and J ends were trimmed by 0 bases and 4 bases, with 9 bases remaining between them. This CDR3 reads CASSPPPLNNEKLFF. The CDR3 region has the DNA TGTGCCAGCTCACCACCGCCCCTGAATAATGAAAAACTGTTTTTT.

The chain uses TRBV6-6 and TRBJ2-1; D perhaps matches TRBD2 (5 bases). Per germline, CDR1 MNHNY and CDR2 SVGAGI (reference sequence). V was cut by 6 bases and J by 7 bases, with 13 bases left in between. The CDR3 spans 13 residues. The CDR3 region has the DNA TGTGCCAGCAGCCCCGGGGTCCTGAATGAGCAGTTCTTC. This encodes CASSPGVLNEQFF.

The rearrangement links TRBV9 to TRBJ2-2; TRBD2 matches 7 bases. CDR3 length: 14 amino acids. Germline lookup yields CDR1 SGDLS and CDR2 YYNGEE. Trimming removed 0 bases from V and 4 bases from J; junction bases left unmatched: 0. Here the CDR3 reads CASSVGGGTGELFF. The CDR3 DNA reads TGTGCCAGCAGCGTAGGCGGGGGCACCGGGGAGCTGTTTTTT.

CDR3 nucleotides: TGCAGCGTTGAAGGTCCGGATAACTATGGCTACACCTTC. Its translation: CSVEGPDNYGYTF. The rearrangement joins TRBV29-1 to TRBJ1-2; D ambiguous. Germline V gives CDR1 SQVTM, CDR2 ANQGSEA. The CDR3 contains 13 residues. Trimming shortened V by 1 base and J by 1 base, and 7 bases separated the two germline ends.

This clone appeared once. The chain recombines TRBV4-3 with TRBJ1-1, with D uncertain. Deletions cut 0 bases from V and 6 bases from J, with 14 bases between. This CDR3 spans 15 amino acids. In germline, CDR1 is LGHNA, CDR2 YSLEER. CDR3 residues: CASSQDRMGSAEAFF. CDR3 nucleotides: TGCGCCAGCAGCCAAGATAGAATGGGGAGCGCTGAAGCTTTCTTT.

The chain recombines TRBV28 with TRBJ1-5; the match to TRBD1 covers 7 bases. V shed 3 bases and J 6 bases; nucleotides not matched to a gene: 17. This CDR3 has 18 residues. Germline lookup yields CDR1 MDHEN and CDR2 SYDVKM. CDR3 region: CASSFYGRKGGRSQPQHF. In nucleotides, the CDR3 is TGTGCCAGCAGTTTTTACGGCCGTAAAGGGGGCCGGAGTCAGCCCCAGCATTTT.

This chain joins TRBV30 and TRBJ2-2, with TRBD1 matching over 9 bases. The CDR3 has 12 residues. CDR1 and CDR2 from the germline V gene are GTSNPN and SVGIG (reference sequence). V trimming: 8 bases; J trimming: 6 bases; junction bases outside the gene matches: 4. The CDR3 here is CAGDRAAGELFF. DNA for the CDR3: TGTGCCGGGGACAGGGCGGCCGGGGAGCTGTTTTTT.

The V and J genes are TRBV7-2 and TRBJ2-7; no definite D call. Germline V gene data show CDR1 as SGHTA and CDR2 as FQGNSA. The CDR3 contains 14 residues. V lost 1 base and J 3 bases, leaving 10 bases between the germline ends. DNA of the CDR3: TGTGCCAGCAGCTTAGGTGTCAGGCTCTACGAGCAGTACTTC. Translating it yields CASSLGVRLYEQYF.